This T cell receptor (beta chain) was captured in a study of response to subunit inactivated influenza vaccine. Only a few counts were recorded for this clonotype. TCRdb ran MiXCR on the RT-PCR reads and lists one entry per CDR3 protein. This table holds 400,000 to 650,000 distinct CDR3 sequences, approximately 7.7% found once. The CDR3 extends over 14 amino acids. In germline, CDR1 is DFQATT, CDR2 SNEGSKA (reference sequence). V dropped 3 bases and J dropped 7 bases, with 15 bases sitting between them. The receptor comes from a man between 45 and 75 years old who received an inactivated influenza vaccine. The source was PBMCs from blood, collected less than 30 months after vaccination. The rearrangement links TRBV20-1 to TRBJ2-2; TRBD1 might be the D (6 bases). The CDR3 is CSASAGQQGGELFF. CDR3 DNA: TGCAGTGCTAGCGCTGGACAACAGGGCGGGGAGCTGTTTTTT.